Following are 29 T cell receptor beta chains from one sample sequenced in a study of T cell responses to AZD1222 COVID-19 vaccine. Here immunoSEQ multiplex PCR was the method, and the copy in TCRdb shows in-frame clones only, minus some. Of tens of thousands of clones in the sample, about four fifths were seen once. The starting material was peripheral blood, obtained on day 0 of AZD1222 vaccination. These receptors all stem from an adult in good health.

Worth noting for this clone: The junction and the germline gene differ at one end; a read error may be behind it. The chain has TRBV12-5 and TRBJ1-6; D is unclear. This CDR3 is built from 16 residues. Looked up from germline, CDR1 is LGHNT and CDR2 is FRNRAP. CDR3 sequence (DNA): TGTGCTTGTGGTTTGGTAGTGACGCGCCGGGGTTCACCCCTCCACTTT. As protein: CACGLVVTRRGSPLHF.

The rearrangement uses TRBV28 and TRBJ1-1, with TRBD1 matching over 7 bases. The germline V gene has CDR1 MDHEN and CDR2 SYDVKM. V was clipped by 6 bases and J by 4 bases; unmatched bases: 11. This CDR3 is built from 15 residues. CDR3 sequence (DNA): TGTGCCAGCAGGGCCCGGGACAGCCCTCTCACTGAAGCTTTCTTT. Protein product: CASRARDSPLTEAFF. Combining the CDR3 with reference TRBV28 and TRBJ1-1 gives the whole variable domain DVKVTQSSRYLVKRTGEKVFLECVQDMDHENMFWYRQDPGLGLRLIYFSYDVKMKEKGDIPEGYSVSREKKERFSLILESASTNQTSMYLCASRARDSPLTEAFFGQGTRLTVV.

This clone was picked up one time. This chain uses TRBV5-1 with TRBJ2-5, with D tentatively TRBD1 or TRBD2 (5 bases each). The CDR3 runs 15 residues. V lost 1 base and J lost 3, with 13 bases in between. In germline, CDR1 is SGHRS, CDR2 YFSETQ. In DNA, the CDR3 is TGCGCCAGCAGCTTGCAGGGACGCGGTGAAGAGACCCAGTACTTC. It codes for CASSLQGRGEETQYF.

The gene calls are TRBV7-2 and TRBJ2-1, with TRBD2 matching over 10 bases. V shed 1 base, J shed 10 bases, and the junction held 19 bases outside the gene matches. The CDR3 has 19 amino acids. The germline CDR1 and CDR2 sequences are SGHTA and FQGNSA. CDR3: CASSLEWGFSGGPSGEQFF. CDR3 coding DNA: TGTGCCAGCAGCTTAGAGTGGGGTTTTAGCGGGGGGCCATCCGGAGAGCAGTTCTTC.

CDR3 bases: TGTGCCAGCAGTCCCCTCGGGGAGGGACCCTTAAACACCGGGGAGCTGTTTTTT. This encodes CASSPLGEGPLNTGELFF. V is TRBV28 and J is TRBJ2-2, with 7 nucleotides matching TRBD2. Looked up from germline, CDR1 is MDHEN and CDR2 is SYDVKM. V shed 5 bases and J 2 bases; nucleotides not matched to a gene: 14. CDR3 length: 18 residues.

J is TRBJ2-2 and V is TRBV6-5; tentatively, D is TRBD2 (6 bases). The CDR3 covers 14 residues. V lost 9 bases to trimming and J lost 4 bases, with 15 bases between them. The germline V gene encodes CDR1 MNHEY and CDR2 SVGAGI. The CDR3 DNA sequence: TGTGCCAGTGGCCGGGGACTCCGCACCGGGGAGCTGTTTTTT. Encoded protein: CASGRGLRTGELFF.

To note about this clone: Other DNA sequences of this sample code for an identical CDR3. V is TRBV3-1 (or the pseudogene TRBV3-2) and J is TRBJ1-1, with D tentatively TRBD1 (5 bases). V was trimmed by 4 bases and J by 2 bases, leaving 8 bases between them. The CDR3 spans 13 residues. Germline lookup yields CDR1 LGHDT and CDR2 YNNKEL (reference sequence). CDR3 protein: CASSPRTNTEAFF. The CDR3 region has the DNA TGTGCCAGCAGCCCTAGGACAAACACTGAAGCTTTCTTT.

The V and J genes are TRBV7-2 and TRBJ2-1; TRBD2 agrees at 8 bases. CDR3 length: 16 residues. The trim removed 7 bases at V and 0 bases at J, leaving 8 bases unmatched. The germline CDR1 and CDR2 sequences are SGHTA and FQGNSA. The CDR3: CASNQASGSSYNEQFF. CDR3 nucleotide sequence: TGTGCCAGCAACCAAGCGAGCGGGAGCTCCTACAATGAGCAGTTCTTC.

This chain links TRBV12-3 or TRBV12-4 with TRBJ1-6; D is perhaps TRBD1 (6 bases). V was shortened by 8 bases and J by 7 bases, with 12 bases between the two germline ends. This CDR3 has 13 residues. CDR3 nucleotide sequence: TGTGCCAGCCGCAGGGGAGCAAATTCACCCCTCCACTTT. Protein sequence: CASRRGANSPLHF.

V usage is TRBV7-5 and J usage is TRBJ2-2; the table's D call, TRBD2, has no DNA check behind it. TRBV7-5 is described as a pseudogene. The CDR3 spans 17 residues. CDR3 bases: TGTGCCAGAAGCGGACTAGCGGGGGGCTTAAACACCGGGGAGCTGTTTTTT. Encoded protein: CARSGLAGGLNTGELFF.

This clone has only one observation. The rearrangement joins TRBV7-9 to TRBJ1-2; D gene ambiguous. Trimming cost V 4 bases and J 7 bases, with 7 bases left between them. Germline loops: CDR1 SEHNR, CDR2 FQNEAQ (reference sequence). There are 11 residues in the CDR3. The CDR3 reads CASSSLPGYTF. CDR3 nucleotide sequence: TGTGCCAGCAGCTCCCTCCCTGGCTACACCTTC. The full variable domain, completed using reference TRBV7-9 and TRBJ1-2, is DTGVSQNPRHKITKRGQNVTFRCDPISEHNRLYWYRQTLGQGPEFLTYFQNEAQLEKSRLLSDRFSAERPKGSFSTLEIQRTEQGDSAMYLCASSSLPGYTFGSGTRLTVV.

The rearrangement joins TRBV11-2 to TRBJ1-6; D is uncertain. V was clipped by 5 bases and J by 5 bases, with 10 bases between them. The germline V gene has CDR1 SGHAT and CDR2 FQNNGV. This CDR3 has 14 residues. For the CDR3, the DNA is TGTGCCAGCAGCCGCCTCACAGATAATTCACCCCTCCACTTT. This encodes CASSRLTDNSPLHF.

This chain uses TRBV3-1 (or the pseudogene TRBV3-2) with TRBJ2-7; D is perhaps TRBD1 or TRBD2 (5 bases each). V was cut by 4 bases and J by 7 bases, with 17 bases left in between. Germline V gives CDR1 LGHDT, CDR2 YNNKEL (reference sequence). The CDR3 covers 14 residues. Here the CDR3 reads CASSPGRTTGEQYF. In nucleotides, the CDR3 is TGTGCCAGCAGCCCGGGGCGCACCACTGGGGAGCAGTACTTC.

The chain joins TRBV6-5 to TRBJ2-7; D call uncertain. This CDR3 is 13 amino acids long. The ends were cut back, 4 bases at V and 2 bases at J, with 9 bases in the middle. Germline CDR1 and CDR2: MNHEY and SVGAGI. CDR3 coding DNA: TGTGCCAGCAGTTCGGACGCTACCTACGAGCAGTACTTC. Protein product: CASSSDATYEQYF.

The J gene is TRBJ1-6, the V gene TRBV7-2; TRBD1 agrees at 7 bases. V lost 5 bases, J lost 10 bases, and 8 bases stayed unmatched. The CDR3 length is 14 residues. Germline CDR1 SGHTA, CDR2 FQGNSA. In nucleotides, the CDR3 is TGTGCCAGCAGCCCTGACAGGGATTGGTCACCCCTCCACTTT. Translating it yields CASSPDRDWSPLHF.

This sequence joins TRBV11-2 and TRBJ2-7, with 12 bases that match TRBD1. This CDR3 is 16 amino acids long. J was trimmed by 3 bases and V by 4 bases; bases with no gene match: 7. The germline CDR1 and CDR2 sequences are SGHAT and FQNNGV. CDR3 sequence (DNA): TGTGCCAGCAGCTCCCCGGGACAGGGGGCAGACTACGAGCAGTACTTC. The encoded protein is CASSSPGQGADYEQYF.

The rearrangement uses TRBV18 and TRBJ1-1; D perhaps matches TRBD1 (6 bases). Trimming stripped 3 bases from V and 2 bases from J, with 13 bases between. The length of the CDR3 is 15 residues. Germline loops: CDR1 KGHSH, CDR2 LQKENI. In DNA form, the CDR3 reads TGTGCCAGCTCACCCAGTAGGGGGGCTAACACTGAAGCTTTCTTT. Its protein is CASSPSRGANTEAFF.

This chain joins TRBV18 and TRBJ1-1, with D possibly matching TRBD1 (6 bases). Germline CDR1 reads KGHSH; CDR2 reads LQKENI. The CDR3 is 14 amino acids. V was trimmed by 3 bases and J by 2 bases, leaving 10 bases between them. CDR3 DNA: TGTGCCAGCTCACCCTCAGGGGATAACACTGAAGCTTTCTTT. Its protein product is CASSPSGDNTEAFF.

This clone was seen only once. DNA for the CDR3: TGCGCCAGCAGCCAAGATAGGGGAGCATATGGCTACACCTTC. Encoded protein: CASSQDRGAYGYTF. V and J are TRBV4-1 and TRBJ1-2, with D maybe TRBD1 (5 bases). CDR3 size: 14 residues. V lost 0 bases, J lost 5 bases, and 10 bases lay in between. Germline V gene sequence: CDR1 MGHRA, CDR2 YSYEKL.

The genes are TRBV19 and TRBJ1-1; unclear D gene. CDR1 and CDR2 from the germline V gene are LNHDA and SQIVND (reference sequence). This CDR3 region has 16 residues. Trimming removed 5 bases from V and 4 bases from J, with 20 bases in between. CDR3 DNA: TGTGCCAGTAGTCAGATAGGAGGCGCGCAGTCCACTGAAGCTTTCTTT. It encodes CASSQIGGAQSTEAFF.

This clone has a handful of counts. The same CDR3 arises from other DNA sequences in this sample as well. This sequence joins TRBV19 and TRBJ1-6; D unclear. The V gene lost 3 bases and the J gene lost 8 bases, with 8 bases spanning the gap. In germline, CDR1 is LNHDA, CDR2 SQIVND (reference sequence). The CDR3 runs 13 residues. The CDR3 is CASSIPGDSPLHF. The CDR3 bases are TGTGCCAGTAGTATCCCCGGGGATTCACCCCTCCACTTT.

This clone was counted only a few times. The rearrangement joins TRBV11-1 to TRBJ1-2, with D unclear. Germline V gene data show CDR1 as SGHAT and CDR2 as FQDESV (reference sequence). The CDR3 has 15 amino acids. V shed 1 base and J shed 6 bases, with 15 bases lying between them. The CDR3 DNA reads TGTGCCAGCAGCTTAGGCGCCCCAAGAACGCATGGCTACACCTTC. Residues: CASSLGAPRTHGYTF.

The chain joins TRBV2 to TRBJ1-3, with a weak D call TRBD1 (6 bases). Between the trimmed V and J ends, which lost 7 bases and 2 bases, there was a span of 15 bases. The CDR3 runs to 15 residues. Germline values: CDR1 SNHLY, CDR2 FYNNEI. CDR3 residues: CASNREQAAGNTIYF. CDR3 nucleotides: TGTGCCAGCAACAGGGAACAGGCTGCTGGAAACACCATATATTTT. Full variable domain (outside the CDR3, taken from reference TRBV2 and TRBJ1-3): EPEVTQTPSHQVTQMGQEVILRCVPISNHLYFYWYRQILGQKVEFLVSFYNNEISEKSEIFDDQFSVERPDGSNFTLKIRSTKLEDSAMYFCASNREQAAGNTIYFGEGSWLTVV.

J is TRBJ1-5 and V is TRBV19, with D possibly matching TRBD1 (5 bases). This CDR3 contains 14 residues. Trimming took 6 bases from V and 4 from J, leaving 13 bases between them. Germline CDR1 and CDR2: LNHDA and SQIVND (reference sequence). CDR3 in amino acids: CASSLLGVNQPQHF. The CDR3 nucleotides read TGTGCCAGTAGCCTGCTAGGGGTAAATCAGCCCCAGCATTTT.

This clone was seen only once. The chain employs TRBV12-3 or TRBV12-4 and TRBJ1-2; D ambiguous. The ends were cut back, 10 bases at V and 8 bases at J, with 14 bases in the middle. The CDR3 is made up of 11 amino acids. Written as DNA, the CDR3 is TGTGCCATAGACCGGAGGCAAGGCTACACCTTC. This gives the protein CAIDRRQGYTF.

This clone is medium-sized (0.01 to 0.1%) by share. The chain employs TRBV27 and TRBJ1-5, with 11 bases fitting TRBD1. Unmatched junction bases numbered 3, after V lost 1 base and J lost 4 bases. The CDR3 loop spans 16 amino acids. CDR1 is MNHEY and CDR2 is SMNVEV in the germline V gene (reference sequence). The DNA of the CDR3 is TGTGCCAGCAGTTTATTTGGGACAGGGGGAAATCAGCCCCAGCATTTT. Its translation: CASSLFGTGGNQPQHF.

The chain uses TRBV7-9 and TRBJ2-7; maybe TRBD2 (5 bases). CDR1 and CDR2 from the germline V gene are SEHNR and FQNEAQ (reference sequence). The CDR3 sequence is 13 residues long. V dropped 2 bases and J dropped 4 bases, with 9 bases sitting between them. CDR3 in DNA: TGTGCCAGCAGCTTAAAGGGAGAATACGAGCAGTACTTC. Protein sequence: CASSLKGEYEQYF.

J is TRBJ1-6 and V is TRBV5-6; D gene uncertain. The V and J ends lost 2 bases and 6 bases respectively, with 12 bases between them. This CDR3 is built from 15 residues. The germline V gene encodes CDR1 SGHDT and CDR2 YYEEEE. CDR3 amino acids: CASSFNDATNSPLHF. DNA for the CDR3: TGTGCCAGCAGCTTCAATGACGCCACTAATTCACCCCTCCACTTT.

The CDR3 coding sequence is TGTGCCACCAGCAGAGATAGTGGGGGGATAGGTGATTCACCCCTCCACTTT. It encodes CATSRDSGGIGDSPLHF. The V call is TRBV15, the J call TRBJ1-6; weak D call: TRBD1 (5 bases). The V end was cut by 0 bases, the J end by 8 bases, with 17 bases between. This CDR3 comprises 17 residues. Germline CDR1 reads LNHNV; CDR2 reads YYDKDF (reference sequence).